The T cell receptor beta chain described here comes from a study of T cells in tumors after PD-1 blockade (dated by TCRdb to 2018 to 2020). Looking at the study overall: Patients were excluded if they had prior checkpoint blockade, use of systemic immunosuppressants, or recent radiotherapy or other anti-cancer therapy within 4 weeks. Clinical response was assessed using RECIST version 1.1. Peripheral blood samples averaged about 110,000 TCR templates (range roughly 24,000-280,000) and around 35,000 unique clonotypes. Ongoing daily vismodegib 150 mg was also given to a subset of patients during anti-PD-1 treatment. To compare clonotypes in blood and tumor, bulk TCR sequencing was done on around 9 peripheral blood samples taken from roughly five patients. Paired single-cell RNA and TCR sequencing was performed on site-matched tumors from BCC or SCC patients before and after anti-PD-1 therapy. Patients received pembrolizumab 200 mg every 3 weeks or cemiplimab 350 mg every 2 weeks. What the work shows at the level of the full study, not this receptor alone: The source of novel T cell clones was not identified, and lymphoid organs or rare unexpanded clones within the tumor or the tumor periphery could be included among the possible sources. About 41% of tumor TCR clonotypes were detected in blood, and some novel exhausted tumor clones were observed in pre-treatment blood, which was taken as suggesting peripheral recruitment.

V and J are truncated by 3 bases and 6 bases respectively, leaving an intervening sequence of 17 bases. CDR1 and CDR2, looked up from the germline V gene (reference sequence), are LNHDA and SQIVND. The CDR3, cysteine through phenylalanine, is 15 amino acids long. The sequence is cut down to CDR3 DNA, 45 bases in frame from base 1. The immunoSEQ platform was used for deep TCRbeta sequencing. The original methods were these. Only productive rearrangements were exported from the immunoSEQ Analyzer for further analysis. T cell phenotypes were assigned to bulk TCRbeta clonotypes by matching the clonotypes to single-cell RNA+TCR-seq clones that had the same TCRbeta sequence. Clone enrichment in tumor was computed as tumor frequency divided by PBMC frequency from bulk TCR sequencing. GLIPH was used to group TCRs into specificity groups, clusters of distinct TCRs likely recognizing common antigens via shared CDR3 motifs. TCRdb limited this immuneACCESS table to in-frame rearrangements with V and J called. A share of clones is missing; checked studies link under half to unresolved V genes, and the rest is unexplained. V and J calls and clone size are copied from that table; D and trimming were computed from the DNA. This sample holds 20,000 to 30,000 clones; nearly 85% were observed only once. The ten top clones hold less than 15% of the sample.

As to this clone: The antigen it recognizes is unknown. Within one base of it there is no much larger clone, and no base qualities were kept.

The time point label, as the study defines it: after anti-PD-1 therapy. For bulk TCRbeta sequencing, genomic DNA was extracted from tumor biopsies or peripheral blood, and input amounts ranged from about 600 ng to 6,004 ng. Histologically proven advanced or metastatic basal or squamous cell carcinoma was present in all patients, all of whom were poor candidates for surgical resection. The basal cell carcinoma cohort was made up of under twelve patients, and bulk tumor TCR sequencing was performed for roughly 8 of these patients. This clonotype was obtained from a human donor with basal cell carcinoma. The chain joins TRBV19 to TRBJ1-2; TRBD1 is perhaps the D gene, given 5 matching bases. The specimen comprised PBMCs, sampled after anti-PD-1 treatment. The CDR3 has the sequence CASSMPRGDRDGYTF. The sequenced DNA is TGTGCCAGTAGTATGCCGCGAGGGGATAGGGATGGCTACACCTTC. With all but the CDR3 taken from the reference TRBV19 and TRBJ1-2 genes, the full variable domain is: DGGITQSPKYLFRKEGQNVTLSCEQNLNHDAMYWYRQDPGQGLRLIYYSQIVNDFQKGDIAEGYSVSREKKESFPLTVTSAQKNPTAFYLCASSMPRGDRDGYTFGSGTRLTVV.